This is a list of T cell receptor beta chains from one sample in a study of cytomegalovirus exposure and HLA in healthy donors. TCRdb's table, derived via immunoSEQ multiplex PCR, lists solely in-frame clones and lacks some. The table shows about 190,000 clones, with under 85% occurring only once. Sequencing used PBMCs. All receptors come from a woman between 18 and 29 years old in good health and CMV-seronegative. Each CDR3 is given with its conserved first and last residue. Each record gives: J gene, clone size, D gene, V gene, CDR3 DNA, CDR3 protein. A D gene is named only where the DNA matches it firmly. Part of the rows lack a size; the others show once, few, many or a class for expanded clones.

>TRBJ2-5|few|.|TRBV5-4
TGTGCCAGCAGCTTGAGGAGTCCCGAGGAAACCCAGTACTTC
CASSLRSPEETQYF
>TRBJ1-5|.|TRBD1|TRBV10-3
TGTGCCATCAGTGAAGGGACAGAACAGCCCCAGCATTTT
CAISEGTEQPQHF
>TRBJ1-1|.|TRBD1|TRBV29-1
TGCAGCGTTGAAGGGACAGGGAGGACTGAAGCTTTCTTT
CSVEGTGRTEAFF
>TRBJ1-1|.|.|TRBV15
TGTGCCACCAGCAGAGATAGGCAGGGGTCGGGCACTGAAGCTTTCTTT
CATSRDRQGSGTEAFF
>TRBJ1-5|.|.|TRBV4-3
TGCGCCAGCAGCCAAGCGTTCCGGAGCAATCAGCCCCAGCATTTT
CASSQAFRSNQPQHF
>TRBJ1-1|.|.|TRBV5-1
TGCGCCAGCAGCCTGGGGCCTGAAGCTTTCTTT
CASSLGPEAFF
>TRBJ2-7|.|.|TRBV6-6
TGTGCCAGCAGTTACGAACGGGAGTACTACGAGCAGTACTTC
CASSYEREYYEQYF
>TRBJ1-1|.|TRBD1|TRBV2
TGTGCCAGCAGCCCGGGACAGGCCCCGAACACTGAAGCTTTCTTT
CASSPGQAPNTEAFF
>TRBJ2-2|.|TRBD1|TRBV6-1
TGTGCCAGCAGTGGACACAGACAGGGGAGTCGAACCGGGGAGCTGTTTTTT
CASSGHRQGSRTGELFF
>TRBJ1-5|once|TRBD1|TRBV28
TGTGCCACCTCATCAGGGGGCGTACAGCCCCAGCATTTT
CATSSGGVQPQHF
>TRBJ1-1|.|.|TRBV4-1
TGCGCCAGCAGCCAAGGAGAACCAAACACTGAAGCTTTCTTT
CASSQGEPNTEAFF
>TRBJ1-2|few|.|TRBV28
TGTGCCAGCAGATATGCCACCTTGACGGGTGGCTACACCTTC
CASRYATLTGGYTF
>TRBJ2-1|.|TRBD2|TRBV14
TGTGCCAGCAGCCGCGGGAGGGTAAGCTCCTACAATGAGCAGTTCTTC
CASSRGRVSSYNEQFF
>TRBJ2-1|.|TRBD2|TRBV19
TGTGCCAGTAGTATAGACCGGGGGGGGAATGAGCAGTTCTTC
CASSIDRGGNEQFF
>TRBJ2-1|.|TRBD2|TRBV5-1
TGCGCCAGCAGGGGACTAGCGGCAAACAATGAGCAGTTCTTC
CASRGLAANNEQFF
>TRBJ2-5|few|TRBD2|TRBV2
TGTGCCAGCACCGGAAGCGGGGGTAGGGAGACCCAGTACTTC
CASTGSGGRETQYF
>TRBJ2-2|.|TRBD2|TRBV4-2
TGTGCCAGCAGCCAGCTAGCGGGAGGCTCCGGGGAGCTGTTTTTT
CASSQLAGGSGELFF
>TRBJ2-5|few|.|TRBV9
TGTGCCAGCAGCGTAGAAGGGGCCTGGGAGACCCAGTACTTC
CASSVEGAWETQYF
>TRBJ2-3|.|TRBD2|TRBV27
TGTGCCAGCAGTTTATTATGGAGCGGGGGAATGTTAGATACGCAGTATTTT
CASSLLWSGGMLDTQYF
>TRBJ2-7|few|TRBD1|TRBV5-4
TGTGCCAGCAGCTTGGAAGGTTTGTACAGGGGCCACGAGCAGTACTTC
CASSLEGLYRGHEQYF
>TRBJ2-1|few|TRBD2|TRBV2
TGTGCCAACCGAGGGACTAGCGGGGGACTCTCCTACAATGAGCAGTTCTTC
CANRGTSGGLSYNEQFF
>TRBJ1-2|.|.|TRBV28
TGTGCCACCGGACAGTCTGTGAGTGGCTACACCTTC
CATGQSVSGYTF
>TRBJ2-3|.|.|TRBV7-6
TGTGCCAGCAGCTTAGGGCCCAGGGGTACGCAGTATTTT
CASSLGPRGTQYF
>TRBJ1-2|.|TRBD1|TRBV11-2
TGTGCCAGCAGCCCCCCGACAGGGCCTTCTTCCTATGGCTACACCTTC
CASSPPTGPSSYGYTF
>TRBJ1-1|.|.|TRBV29-1
TGCAGCGTTGAATTGTCAGGGATGAACACTGAAGCTTTCTTT
CSVELSGMNTEAFF
>TRBJ2-1|.|TRBD1|TRBV28
TGTGCCAGCAGACCGACAGGGGGCCTAAACTCCTACAATGAGCAGTTCTTC
CASRPTGGLNSYNEQFF
>TRBJ2-7|.|TRBD2|TRBV6-5
TGTGCCAGCAGTTACCGTCCTAGCGGGACCTACGAGCAGTACTTC
CASSYRPSGTYEQYF
>TRBJ2-7|.|.|TRBV28
TGTGCCAGCAGTCCCCAGGGACTTGGCCCCTACGAGCAGTACTTC
CASSPQGLGPYEQYF
>TRBJ1-6|once|.|TRBV2
TGTGCCAGCAGTCTCGGGAGAAATTCACCCCTCCACTTT
CASSLGRNSPLHF
>TRBJ2-4|.|TRBD2|TRBV28
TGTGCCAGCAGTTCCCCTAGCGGGAGAACCAAAAACATTCAGTACTTC
CASSSPSGRTKNIQYF
>TRBJ2-7|.|TRBD2|TRBV5-4
TGTGCCAGCAGCTTACGAGCGGGAGGACCCTACGAGCAGTACTTC
CASSLRAGGPYEQYF
>TRBJ2-3|.|TRBD1|TRBV27
TGTGCCAGCAGTTTAGACAACAGGGGGTTGGTTACGCAGTATTTT
CASSLDNRGLVTQYF
>TRBJ2-4|.|.|TRBV2
TGTGCCAGCAGTGAAGCGGGACAAGGGGCCATTCAGTACTTC
CASSEAGQGAIQYF
>TRBJ1-2|.|TRBD1|TRBV5-8
TGTGCCAGCAGCTTGGGACAGGGCAACTATGGCTACACCTTC
CASSLGQGNYGYTF
>TRBJ1-1|few|.|TRBV7-3
TGTGCCAGCAGCTTAACCGGGGGTGGGAACACTGAAGCTTTCTTT
CASSLTGGGNTEAFF
>TRBJ2-7|.|.|TRBV27
TGTGCCAGCAGTTCCCATACAGGGTTGAGGATCTACGAGCAGTACTTC
CASSSHTGLRIYEQYF
>TRBJ2-3|.|TRBD2|TRBV19
TGTGCCAGTAGTCCCCGACTAGCGGGGGGCCTAGATACGCAGTATTTT
CASSPRLAGGLDTQYF
>TRBJ1-2|.|TRBD1|TRBV5-4
TGTGCCAGCAGCTTGTCGTCACAGGGGGGCTACACCTTC
CASSLSSQGGYTF
>TRBJ1-5|.|.|TRBV18
TGTGCCAGCTCACCGGACATTCCATCGCCCCAGCATTTT
CASSPDIPSPQHF
>TRBJ2-1|few|TRBD1|TRBV11-2
TGTGCCAGCAGCCCGACAGGGACGGGTGAGCAGTTCTTC
CASSPTGTGEQFF
>TRBJ2-3|.|TRBD2|TRBV5-6
TGTGCCAGCAGCCCCGGACTAGCGGGAGGGCCGGGAGATACGCAGTATTTT
CASSPGLAGGPGDTQYF
>TRBJ1-3|.|TRBD1|TRBV15
TGTGCCACCAGGAATATTGGACAGGGGGCTAAATTAGGAAACACCATATATTTT
CATRNIGQGAKLGNTIYF
>TRBJ2-7|once|TRBD1|TRBV9
TGTGCCAGCAGCGTAGCTTTCGACAGGGACCAATACGAGCAGTACTTC
CASSVAFDRDQYEQYF